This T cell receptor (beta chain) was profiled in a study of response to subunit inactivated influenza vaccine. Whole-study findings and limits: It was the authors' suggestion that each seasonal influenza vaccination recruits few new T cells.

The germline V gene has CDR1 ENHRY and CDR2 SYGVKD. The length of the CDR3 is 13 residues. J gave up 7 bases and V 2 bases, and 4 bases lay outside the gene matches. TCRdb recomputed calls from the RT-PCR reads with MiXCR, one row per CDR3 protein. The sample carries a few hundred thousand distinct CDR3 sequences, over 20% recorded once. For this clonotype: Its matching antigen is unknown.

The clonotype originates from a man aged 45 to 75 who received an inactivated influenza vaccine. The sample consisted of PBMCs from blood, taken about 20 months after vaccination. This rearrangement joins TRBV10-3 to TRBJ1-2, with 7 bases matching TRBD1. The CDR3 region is CAISETGAAGYTF. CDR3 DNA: TGTGCCATCAGTGAGACAGGGGCGGCTGGCTACACCTTC.